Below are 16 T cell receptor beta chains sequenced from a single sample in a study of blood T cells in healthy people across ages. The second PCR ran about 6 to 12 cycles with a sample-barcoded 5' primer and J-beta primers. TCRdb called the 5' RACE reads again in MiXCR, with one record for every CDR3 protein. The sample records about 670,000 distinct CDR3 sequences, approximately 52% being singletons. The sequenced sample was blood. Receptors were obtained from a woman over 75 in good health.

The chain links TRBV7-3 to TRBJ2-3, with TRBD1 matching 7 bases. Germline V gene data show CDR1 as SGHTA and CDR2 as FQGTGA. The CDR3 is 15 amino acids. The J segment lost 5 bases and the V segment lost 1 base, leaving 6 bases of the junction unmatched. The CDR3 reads CASSLRVRQGDTQYF. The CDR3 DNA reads TGTGCCAGCAGCTTAAGGGTTAGACAGGGAGATACGCAGTATTTT. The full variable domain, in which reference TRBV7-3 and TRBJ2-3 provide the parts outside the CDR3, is GAGVSQTPSNKVTEKGKYVELRCDPISGHTALYWYRQSLGQGPEFLIYFQGTGAADDSGLPNDRFFAVRPEGSVSTLKIQRTERGDSAVYLCASSLRVRQGDTQYFGPGTRLTVL.

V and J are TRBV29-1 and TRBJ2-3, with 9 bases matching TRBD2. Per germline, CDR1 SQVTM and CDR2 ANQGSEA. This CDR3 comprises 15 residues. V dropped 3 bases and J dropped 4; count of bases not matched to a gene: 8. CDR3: CSVEDAREGPDTQYF. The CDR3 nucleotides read TGCAGCGTTGAGGATGCGCGGGAGGGCCCAGATACGCAGTATTTT.

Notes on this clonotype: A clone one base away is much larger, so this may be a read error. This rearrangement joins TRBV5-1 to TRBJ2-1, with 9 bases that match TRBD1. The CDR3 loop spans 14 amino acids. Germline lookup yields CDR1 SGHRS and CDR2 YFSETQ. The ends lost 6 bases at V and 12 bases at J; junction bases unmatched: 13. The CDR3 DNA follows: TGCGCCAGCACTCGGGACAGGGTCCCGGATGGGCAGTTCTTC. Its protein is CASTRDRVPDGQFF.

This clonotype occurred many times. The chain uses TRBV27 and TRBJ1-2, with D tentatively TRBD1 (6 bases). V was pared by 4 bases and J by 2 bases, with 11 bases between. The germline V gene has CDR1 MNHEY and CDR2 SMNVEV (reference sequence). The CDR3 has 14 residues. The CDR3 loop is CASSSGGQNYGYTF. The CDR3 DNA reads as TGTGCCAGCAGTTCGGGAGGACAGAACTATGGCTACACCTTC.

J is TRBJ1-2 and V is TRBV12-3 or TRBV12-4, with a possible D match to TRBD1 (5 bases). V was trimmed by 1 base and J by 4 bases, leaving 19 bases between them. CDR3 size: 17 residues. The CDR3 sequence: CASSLGAGTGFGYGYTF. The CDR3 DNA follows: TGTGCCAGCAGTTTAGGGGCAGGGACGGGCTTTGGCTATGGCTACACCTTC.

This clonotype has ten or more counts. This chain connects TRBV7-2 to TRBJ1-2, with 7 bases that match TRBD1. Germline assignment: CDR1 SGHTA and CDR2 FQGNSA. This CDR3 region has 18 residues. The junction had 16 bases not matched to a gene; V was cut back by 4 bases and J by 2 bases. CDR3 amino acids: CASSSWPPSGGRNYGYTF. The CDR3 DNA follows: TGTGCCAGCAGCTCATGGCCCCCTTCAGGGGGTCGGAACTATGGCTACACCTTC.

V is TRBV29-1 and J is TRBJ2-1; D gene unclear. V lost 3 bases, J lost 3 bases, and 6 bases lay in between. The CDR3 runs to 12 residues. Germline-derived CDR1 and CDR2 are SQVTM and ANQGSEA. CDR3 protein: CSVELVYNEQFF. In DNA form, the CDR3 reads TGCAGCGTTGAGTTGGTCTACAATGAGCAGTTCTTC.

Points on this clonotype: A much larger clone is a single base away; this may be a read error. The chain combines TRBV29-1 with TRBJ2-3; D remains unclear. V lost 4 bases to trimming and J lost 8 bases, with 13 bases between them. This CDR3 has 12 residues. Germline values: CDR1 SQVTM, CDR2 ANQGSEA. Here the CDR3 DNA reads TGCAGCGTTGGGGCAACCCCGGGTACGCAGTATTTT. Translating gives CSVGATPGTQYF.

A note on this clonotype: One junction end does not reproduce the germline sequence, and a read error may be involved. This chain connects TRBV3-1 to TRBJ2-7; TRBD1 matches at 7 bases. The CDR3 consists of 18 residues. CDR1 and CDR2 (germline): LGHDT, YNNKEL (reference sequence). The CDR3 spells CASSWSPGTATASGTQYF. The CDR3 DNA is TGCGCCAGCAGTTGGTCTCCCGGGACAGCGACCGCTTCAGGTACGCAGTACTTC.

CDR3 in DNA: TGCAGTGCTAGCCTCCCCCTCGGGGGCGTAGGCACAGATACGCAGTATTTT. This sequence encodes CSASLPLGGVGTDTQYF. This chain joins TRBV20-1 and TRBJ2-3; either TRBD1 or TRBD2 may supply D (6 bases each). Germline V gives CDR1 DFQATT, CDR2 SNEGSKA (reference sequence). V lost 3 bases and J 1 base, leaving 20 bases between the germline ends. The CDR3 runs to 17 residues.

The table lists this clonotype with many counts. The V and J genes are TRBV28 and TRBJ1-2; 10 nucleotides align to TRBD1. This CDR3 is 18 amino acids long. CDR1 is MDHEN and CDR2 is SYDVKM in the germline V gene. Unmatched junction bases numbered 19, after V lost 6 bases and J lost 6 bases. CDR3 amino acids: CASSVPPGQGFIEDGYTF. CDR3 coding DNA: TGTGCCAGCAGCGTCCCCCCGGGACAGGGGTTTATTGAGGATGGCTACACCTTC.

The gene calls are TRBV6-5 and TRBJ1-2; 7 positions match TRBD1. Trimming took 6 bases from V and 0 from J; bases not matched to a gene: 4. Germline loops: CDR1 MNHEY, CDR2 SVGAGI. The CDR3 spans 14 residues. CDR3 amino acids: CASRDRVSNYGYTF. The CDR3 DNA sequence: TGTGCCAGCAGAGACAGGGTGTCTAACTATGGCTACACCTTC.

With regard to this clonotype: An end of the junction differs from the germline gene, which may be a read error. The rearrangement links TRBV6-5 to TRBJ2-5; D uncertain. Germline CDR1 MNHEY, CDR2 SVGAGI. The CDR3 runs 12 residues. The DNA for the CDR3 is TGTGCCAGCAGTTCCATCGAAGAGCCCCAGTACTTC. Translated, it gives CASSSIEEPQYF.

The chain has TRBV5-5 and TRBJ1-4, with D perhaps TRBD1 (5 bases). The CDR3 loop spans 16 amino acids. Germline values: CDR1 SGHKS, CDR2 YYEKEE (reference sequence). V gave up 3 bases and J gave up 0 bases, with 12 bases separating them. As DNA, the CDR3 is TGTGCCAGCAGCTCGACAGCTACTGCAACTAATGAAAAACTGTTTTTT. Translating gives CASSSTATATNEKLFF. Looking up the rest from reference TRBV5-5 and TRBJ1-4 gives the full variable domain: DAGVTQSPTHLIKTRGQQVTLRCSPISGHKSVSWYQQVLGQGPQFIFQYYEKEERGRGNFPDRFSARQFPNYSSELNVNALLLGDSALYLCASSSTATATNEKLFFGSGTQLSVL.

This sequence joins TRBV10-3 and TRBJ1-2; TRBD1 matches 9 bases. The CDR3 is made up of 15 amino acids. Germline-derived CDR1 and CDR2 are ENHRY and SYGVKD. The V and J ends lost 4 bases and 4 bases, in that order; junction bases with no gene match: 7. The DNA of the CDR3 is TGTGCCATCAGTGGTATCAGGGACAGGGTCTATGGCTACACCTTC. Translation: CAISGIRDRVYGYTF.

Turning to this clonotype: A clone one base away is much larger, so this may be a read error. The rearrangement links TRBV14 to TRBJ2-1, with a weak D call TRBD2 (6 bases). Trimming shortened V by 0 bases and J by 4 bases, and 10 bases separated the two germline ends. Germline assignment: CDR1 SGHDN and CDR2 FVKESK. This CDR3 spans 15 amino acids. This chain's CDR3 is CASSQDAGRYNEQFF. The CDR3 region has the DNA TGTGCCAGCAGCCAAGATGCGGGACGTTACAATGAGCAGTTCTTC.